A single sample is the source of the 2 T cell receptor beta chains below, sequenced in a study of blood T cell repertoires in COVID-19. Method: immunoSEQ multiplex PCR; TCRdb's copy keeps in-frame clones and lacks some. This table holds just over 250,000 clones, approximately 89% found once. Sequenced sample: peripheral blood. These receptors were obtained from a woman aged 65 to 85 with COVID-19, enrolled during active disease.

The chain uses TRBV30 and TRBJ2-1; 7 positions match TRBD2. The germline V gene encodes CDR1 GTSNPN and CDR2 SVGIG (reference sequence). The CDR3 spans 14 residues. J was trimmed by 8 bases and V by 3 bases; bases with no gene match: 10. This CDR3 is CAWRAGTTRDEQFF. The CDR3 DNA follows: TGTGCCTGGAGGGCCGGGACTACCAGGGATGAGCAGTTCTTC.

This chain uses TRBV9 with TRBJ2-6; unclear D gene. V shed 3 bases and J shed 0 bases, with 10 bases lying between them. CDR3 length: 16 amino acids. The germline V gene encodes CDR1 SGDLS and CDR2 YYNGEE. In DNA form, the CDR3 reads TGTGCCAGCAGCGGGCCAGTGGTCTCTGGGGCCAACGTCCTGACTTTC. Translation gives CASSGPVVSGANVLTF.